A single sample is the source of the 29 T cell receptor beta chains below, sequenced in a study of response to subunit inactivated influenza vaccine. TCRdb passed the RT-PCR reads through MiXCR, listing each CDR3 protein once. The data hold about 190,000 distinct CDR3 sequences, with 13% to 15% observed a single time. This sample comprised CD8+ T cells sorted from PBMCs, obtained approximately 5 days after vaccination. The receptors here all came from a man between 45 and 60 years old who received an inactivated influenza vaccine.

In this sample, this clonotype turned up a few times. The V call is TRBV12-3 or TRBV12-4, the J call TRBJ2-1, with D perhaps assigned TRBD1 or TRBD2 (7 bases each). CDR3 length equals 15 residues. V lost 5 bases to trimming and J lost 6 bases, with 17 bases between them. CDR3 sequence reads: CASSQGGGQFNEQFF. CDR3 DNA sequence: TGTGCCAGCAGTCAGGGGGGGGGCCAGTTCAATGAGCAGTTCTTC.

This clonotype came up once. This rearrangement joins TRBV6-1 to TRBJ1-1; 7 positions agree with TRBD1. V gave up 2 bases and J gave up 0 bases; unmatched junction bases: 6. Germline loops: CDR1 MNHNS, CDR2 SASEGT. The CDR3 is made up of 16 amino acids. The CDR3 DNA follows: TGTGCCAGCAGTGAACTTCGGAGGGGGCTGAACACTGAAGCTTTCTTT. It codes for CASSELRRGLNTEAFF.

This clonotype has more than one count but fewer than ten. The chain combines TRBV15 with TRBJ2-7; D may be TRBD1 (6 bases). CDR1 and CDR2 from the germline V gene are LNHNV and YYDKDF (reference sequence). This CDR3 region has 14 residues. V lost 2 bases to trimming and J lost 5 bases, with 13 bases between them. CDR3 in DNA: TGTGCCACCAGCAGATACAGGGATGCGAACGAGCAGTACTTC. It codes for CATSRYRDANEQYF.

J is TRBJ2-3 and V is TRBV9; possible D gene TRBD1, 5 bases. CDR1 and CDR2 (germline): SGDLS, YYNGEE. The CDR3 sequence is 15 residues long. Trimming pared 3 bases from V and 5 bases from J, leaving 16 bases between. CDR3 loop: CASSAWGDSGDTQYF. The CDR3 DNA is TGTGCCAGCAGCGCCTGGGGCGACTCGGGAGATACGCAGTATTTT.

The rearrangement links TRBV28 to TRBJ2-7; 9 bases map to TRBD2. There are 13 residues in the CDR3. Losses at the gene ends were 2 bases for V and 5 bases for J; bases not matched to a gene: 1. CDR1 and CDR2 (germline): MDHEN, SYDVKM. CDR3 sequence reads: CASSLLAGNEQYF. The CDR3 DNA reads TGTGCCAGCAGTTTACTAGCGGGAAACGAGCAGTACTTC.

The chain carries TRBV9 and TRBJ2-3; D is undetermined. With 3 bases removed from V and 2 bases from J, the gap between germline ends came to 13 bases. Germline V gene lookup returns CDR1 SGDLS and CDR2 YYNGEE. The CDR3 extends over 15 amino acids. CDR3 coding DNA: TGTGCCAGCAGCGGCGGCGGCAGGCACACAGATACGCAGTATTTT. Translated: CASSGGGRHTDTQYF. Full variable domain (outside the CDR3, taken from reference TRBV9 and TRBJ2-3): DSGVTQTPKHLITATGQRVTLRCSPRSGDLSVYWYQQSLDQGLQFLIQYYNGEERAKGNILERFSAQQFPDLHSELNLSSLELGDSALYFCASSGGGRHTDTQYFGPGTRLTVL.

The chain carries TRBV20-1 and TRBJ1-5, with TRBD1 matching over 8 bases. Germline V gene sequence: CDR1 DFQATT, CDR2 SNEGSKA (reference sequence). The CDR3 is 14 amino acids. V was clipped by 6 bases and J by 7 bases; unmatched bases: 11. CDR3 nucleotides: TGCAGTGCAACGGATGGGGACAGGATCCAGCCCCAGCATTTT. Its translation: CSATDGDRIQPQHF.

The chain combines TRBV19 with TRBJ2-1; D might be TRBD1 or TRBD2, each matching 5 bases. Trimming took 5 bases from V and 0 from J, leaving 11 bases between them. The CDR3 has 15 amino acids. Germline V gene data show CDR1 as LNHDA and CDR2 as SQIVND (reference sequence). CDR3 in amino acids: CASSGDAASYNEQFF. The CDR3 DNA follows: TGTGCCAGTAGTGGGGACGCCGCCTCCTACAATGAGCAGTTCTTC.

The CDR3 reads CASSQQYYQETQYF. The DNA for the CDR3 is TGTGCCAGCAGCCAACAATATTATCAAGAGACCCAGTACTTC. The genes are TRBV12-3 or TRBV12-4 and TRBJ2-5; D is unclear. V was shortened by 6 bases and J by 2 bases, with 13 bases between the two germline ends. The CDR3 covers 14 residues.

This clonotype was recorded a few times. V gene TRBV27 combines with J gene TRBJ2-1, with TRBD2 matching 7 bases. V lost 6 bases to trimming and J lost 0 bases; unmatched junction nucleotides: 5. The CDR3 is 15 amino acids. Looked up from germline, CDR1 is MNHEY and CDR2 is SMNVEV (reference sequence). The CDR3 protein is CASRSGTSSYNEQFF. The CDR3 DNA sequence: TGTGCCAGCAGAAGCGGGACTTCCTCCTACAATGAGCAGTTCTTC.

This clonotype was recorded at least ten times. This chain links TRBV25-1 with TRBJ1-1; possibly TRBD1 for D (5 bases). Trimming removed 5 bases from V and 8 bases from J, with 12 bases in between. The germline V gene has CDR1 MGHDK and CDR2 SYGVNS. The CDR3 is 12 amino acids. This CDR3 reads CASSRAGPEAFF. In nucleotides, the CDR3 is TGTGCCAGCAGTCGGGCAGGGCCAGAAGCTTTCTTT.

This clonotype turned up a few times. The chain has TRBV6-1 and TRBJ2-5; 7 bases agree with TRBD1. Germline V gene lookup returns CDR1 MNHNS and CDR2 SASEGT. V was pared by 2 bases and J by 5 bases, with 5 bases of the junction left unmatched. This CDR3 region has 14 residues. The CDR3 loop is CASSELGGRETQYF. For the CDR3, the DNA is TGTGCCAGCAGTGAACTAGGGGGCAGGGAGACCCAGTACTTC.

The chain uses TRBV20-1 and TRBJ2-2; 10 bases are shared with TRBD2. With V trimmed by 2 bases and J by 4 bases, 1 base remained unmatched. This CDR3 contains 14 residues. Germline V gene data show CDR1 as DFQATT and CDR2 as SNEGSKA (reference sequence). CDR3 in amino acids: CSARLAGVTGELFF. CDR3 DNA: TGCAGTGCTAGACTAGCGGGAGTCACCGGGGAGCTGTTTTTT.

This clonotype has just a few counts. The rearrangement joins TRBV9 to TRBJ2-2; 8 bases agree with TRBD2. The V and J ends lost 3 bases and 3 bases, in that order; junction bases with no gene match: 4. Germline values: CDR1 SGDLS, CDR2 YYNGEE. This CDR3 is 15 amino acids long. CDR3 region: CASSASGSHTGELFF. Written as DNA, the CDR3 is TGTGCCAGCAGCGCAAGCGGGAGCCACACCGGGGAGCTGTTTTTT.

The sample holds many counts of this clonotype. This rearrangement joins TRBV6-5 to TRBJ2-7, with 7 bases matching TRBD1. This CDR3 has 15 amino acids. CDR1 MNHEY and CDR2 SVGAGI come from the germline V gene. V shed 2 bases, J shed 3 bases, and the junction held 7 bases outside the gene matches. In nucleotides, the CDR3 is TGTGCCAGCAGTTACGAGGGGGCGACCTACTACGAGCAGTACTTC. Translation: CASSYEGATYYEQYF.

This clonotype appeared a few times. This chain links TRBV29-1 with TRBJ1-1; D unclear. CDR1 and CDR2 from the germline V gene are SQVTM and ANQGSEA. Between the trimmed V and J ends, which lost 6 bases and 1 base, there was a span of 9 bases. CDR3 length: 12 residues. The CDR3: CSVPSGNTEAFF. DNA for the CDR3: TGCAGCGTCCCGTCAGGGAACACTGAAGCTTTCTTT. The full variable domain, its missing parts supplied by reference TRBV29-1 and TRBJ1-1, is SAVISQKPSRDICQRGTSLTIQCQVDSQVTMMFWYRQQPGQSLTLIATANQGSEATYESGFVIDKFPISRPNLTFSTLTVSNMSPEDSSIYLCSVPSGNTEAFFGQGTRLTVV.

Many counts were recorded for this clonotype. The chain uses TRBV28 and TRBJ2-1; 7 bases match TRBD1. The CDR3 is 15 residues long. Germline V CDR1 and CDR2: MDHEN, SYDVKM. The V and J ends lost 6 bases and 0 bases, in that order; junction bases with no gene match: 5. This CDR3 is CASRLQGSSYNEQFF. The CDR3 DNA reads as TGTGCCAGCAGACTACAGGGGAGCTCCTACAATGAGCAGTTCTTC.

This clonotype was seen more than once but under ten times. The J gene is TRBJ2-1, the V gene TRBV6-1; a possible D gene is TRBD1 (5 bases). Germline V gene lookup returns CDR1 MNHNS and CDR2 SASEGT. The CDR3 has 14 residues. V was pared by 6 bases and J by 3 bases, with 12 bases between. The DNA for the CDR3 is TGTGCCAGCAGCGGGTGGGGCGACTACAATGAGCAGTTCTTC. Its protein is CASSGWGDYNEQFF.

This chain joins TRBV6-5 and TRBJ2-7; D may be TRBD2 (5 bases). V shed 3 bases and J shed 7 bases, with 16 bases lying between them. CDR3 size: 14 residues. Germline CDR1 and CDR2: MNHEY and SVGAGI. The CDR3 coding sequence is TGTGCCAGCAGTTATAGACTACCGCCTAGAGAGCAGTACTTC. It is translated as CASSYRLPPREQYF.

At least ten counts were recorded for this clonotype. The chain is built from TRBV28 and TRBJ2-7; 11 nucleotides align to TRBD2. Trimming cost V 5 bases and J 4 bases; bases outside gene matches: 4. Germline CDR1 and CDR2: MDHEN and SYDVKM. The length of the CDR3 is 14 residues. The CDR3 protein is CASSQLAGAYEQYF. The DNA of the CDR3 is TGTGCCAGCAGTCAACTAGCGGGAGCATACGAGCAGTACTTC. The whole variable domain, filled in from reference TRBV28 and TRBJ2-7, reads DVKVTQSSRYLVKRTGEKVFLECVQDMDHENMFWYRQDPGLGLRLIYFSYDVKMKEKGDIPEGYSVSREKKERFSLILESASTNQTSMYLCASSQLAGAYEQYFGPGTRLTVT.

This chain joins TRBV7-7 and TRBJ2-5; TRBD2 agrees at 7 bases. After removal of 4 bases from V and 3 bases from J, the junction contained 5 bases not matched to a gene. Germline lookup yields CDR1 SSHAT and CDR2 FNYEAQ (reference sequence). This CDR3 has 14 residues. CDR3 in DNA: TGTGCCAGCAGCTCTGGGACTATCAAAGAGACCCAGTACTTC. Translating gives CASSSGTIKETQYF.

This chain uses TRBV4-3 with TRBJ2-1; the D is unclear. This CDR3 has 13 amino acids. Germline V gene sequence: CDR1 LGHNA, CDR2 YSLEER. V dropped 1 base and J dropped 3 bases, with 4 bases sitting between them. The CDR3 coding sequence is TGCGCCAGCAGCCAAGGGCACTACAATGAGCAGTTCTTC. It encodes CASSQGHYNEQFF.

The V gene is TRBV7-9, the J gene TRBJ1-1; perhaps TRBD1 as D (6 bases). In germline, CDR1 is SEHNR, CDR2 FQNEAQ (reference sequence). V was trimmed by 1 base and J by 3 bases, leaving 12 bases between them. There are 15 residues in the CDR3. The CDR3 sequence is CASSLGPGADTEAFF. The CDR3 coding sequence is TGTGCCAGCAGCTTAGGTCCAGGGGCCGACACTGAAGCTTTCTTT.

The chain employs TRBV4-1 and TRBJ1-1; no clear D. Germline values: CDR1 MGHRA, CDR2 YSYEKL. Trimming removed 0 bases from V and 0 bases from J, with 8 bases in between. This CDR3 has 15 amino acids. CDR3: CASSQDASLNTEAFF. The CDR3 bases are TGCGCCAGCAGCCAAGATGCCTCGTTGAACACTGAAGCTTTCTTT.

J is TRBJ2-7 and V is TRBV7-2; no reliable D call. The CDR3 is made up of 15 amino acids. V dropped 1 base and J dropped 3 bases, with 13 bases sitting between them. Germline lookup yields CDR1 SGHTA and CDR2 FQGNSA. The CDR3 sequence is CASSLGLAPLYEQYF. CDR3 DNA sequence: TGTGCCAGCAGCTTAGGGTTAGCTCCTCTCTACGAGCAGTACTTC. Supplemented by reference TRBV7-2 and TRBJ2-7, the full variable domain reads GAGVSQSPSNKVTEKGKDVELRCDPISGHTALYWYRQSLGQGLEFLIYFQGNSAPDKSGLPSDRFSAERTGGSVSTLTIQRTQQEDSAVYLCASSLGLAPLYEQYFGPGTRLTVT.

This clonotype was counted at least ten times. This chain uses TRBV27 with TRBJ2-1, with TRBD2 identical over 12 bases. The CDR3 runs to 15 residues. After removal of 8 bases from V and 3 bases from J, the junction contained 5 bases not matched to a gene. Looked up from germline, CDR1 is MNHEY and CDR2 is SMNVEV (reference sequence). The CDR3 DNA sequence: TGTGCCAGCGGGGGACTAGCGGGCTACTACAATGAGCAGTTCTTC. Translation: CASGGLAGYYNEQFF.

This clonotype came up many times. The chain links TRBV28 to TRBJ2-7, with 7 nucleotides matching TRBD1. The CDR3 is 17 amino acids. The ends lost 2 bases at V and 2 bases at J; junction bases unmatched: 12. CDR1 is MDHEN, CDR2 SYDVKM, per germline. The CDR3 nucleotides read TGTGCCAGCAGTTTAAGGTCCCTGGGACAGCTAACCTACGAGCAGTACTTC. Translating gives CASSLRSLGQLTYEQYF.

The CDR3 loop reads CASSKLNGDTEAFF. CDR3 in DNA: TGTGCCAGCAGCAAATTGAACGGAGACACTGAAGCTTTCTTT. This chain joins TRBV4-2 and TRBJ1-1; no firm D call. The CDR3 consists of 14 residues. V was pared by 5 bases and J by 3 bases, with 13 bases between. Per the germline V gene, CDR1 is LGHNA and CDR2 is YNFKEQ.

The chain recombines TRBV6-1 with TRBJ1-2; tentative D call: TRBD1 (6 bases). Trimming cost V 5 bases and J 6 bases, with 16 bases left between them. The germline V gene has CDR1 MNHNS and CDR2 SASEGT. The CDR3 is 14 residues long. CDR3 sequence: CASSPTGGRDGYTF. The DNA of the CDR3 is TGTGCCAGCAGTCCCACCGGGGGGCGAGATGGCTACACCTTC.